One and the same sample provided the 13 T cell receptor beta chains below, sequenced in a study of T cells in Graves' hyperthyroidism and ophthalmopathy. Researchers amplified the TCR beta CDR3 regions from RNA transcripts. The HTBI set primed first-round TCR CDR3 RT-PCR. From the multiplex PCR reads, TCRdb called clonotypes with MiXCR, one entry per CDR3 protein. The sample has 550,000 to 600,000 distinct CDR3 sequences, about half seen once. Sample: peripheral blood or thyroid tissue (not recorded which). The receptors come from an adult woman with Graves' disease, either hyperthyroidism or ophthalmopathy (not recorded which).

The chain is built from TRBV2 and TRBJ1-5; a weak D match, TRBD1 (6 bases). Germline CDR1 and CDR2: SNHLY and FYNNEI. Trimming took 10 bases from V and 6 from J, leaving 16 bases between them. The CDR3 has 13 amino acids. CDR3 protein: CATEGGLRQPQHF. The CDR3, as DNA: TGTGCCACGGAGGGGGGTTTGCGTCAGCCCCAGCATTTT.

At least ten counts were recorded for this clonotype. The J gene is TRBJ2-6, the V gene TRBV9; the D is unclear. The CDR3 has 16 residues. Trimming removed 0 bases from V and 1 base from J, with 8 bases in between. In germline, CDR1 is SGDLS, CDR2 YYNGEE. CDR3 coding DNA: TGTGCCAGCAGCGTAGTTGGAATATCTGGGGCCAACGTCCTGACTTTC. Residues: CASSVVGISGANVLTF. The whole variable domain, filled in from reference TRBV9 and TRBJ2-6, reads DSGVTQTPKHLITATGQRVTLRCSPRSGDLSVYWYQQSLDQGLQFLIQYYNGEERAKGNILERFSAQQFPDLHSELNLSSLELGDSALYFCASSVVGISGANVLTFGAGSRLTVL.

The V and J genes are TRBV9 and TRBJ1-1, with D perhaps matching TRBD1 (6 bases). This CDR3 region has 17 residues. From germline, CDR1 is SGDLS and CDR2 YYNGEE. Trimming removed 4 bases at V and 1 base at J, with 20 bases between. The CDR3 here is CASSPGQWRLRNTEAFF. Written as DNA, the CDR3 is TGTGCCAGCAGCCCAGGACAGTGGCGGTTAAGGAACACTGAAGCTTTCTTT.

Many counts were recorded for this clonotype. The chain carries TRBV29-1 and TRBJ2-5; D perhaps matches TRBD2 (6 bases). V dropped 3 bases and J dropped 5 bases, with 13 bases sitting between them. Germline CDR1 is SQVTM and CDR2 is ANQGSEA. This CDR3 contains 13 residues. The CDR3 loop is CSVDLGSRETQYF. Here the CDR3 DNA reads TGCAGCGTTGATCTCGGGAGTCGTGAGACCCAGTACTTC.

This clonotype was counted a single time. This sequence joins TRBV7-2 and TRBJ2-5; D might be TRBD2 (6 bases). Trimming stripped 8 bases from V and 0 bases from J, with 7 bases between. From germline, CDR1 is SGHTA and CDR2 FQGNSA. The CDR3 covers 12 residues. This CDR3 reads CASGGDQETQYF. In nucleotides, the CDR3 is TGTGCCAGCGGAGGGGACCAAGAGACCCAGTACTTC.

Here the CDR3 DNA reads TGTGCCAGCAGGGTGACAGACCCCTACGAGCAGTACTTC. This sequence encodes CASRVTDPYEQYF. V usage is TRBV2 and J usage is TRBJ2-7, with a weak D call TRBD1 (5 bases). This CDR3 is built from 13 residues. The ends were cut back, 6 bases at V and 2 bases at J, with 11 bases in the middle. CDR1 and CDR2 (germline): SNHLY, FYNNEI.

The genes are TRBV7-8 and TRBJ1-5; no clear D. V shed 6 bases and J shed 10 bases, with 13 bases lying between them. CDR3 size: 12 residues. The germline gives CDR1 SGHVS, CDR2 FQNEAQ. The CDR3 spells CASRRPNSPQHF. The CDR3 DNA reads TGTGCCAGCAGGCGACCCAATTCACCCCAGCATTTT.

The chain employs TRBV7-9 and TRBJ1-6; D is perhaps TRBD1 (6 bases). Germline V gene lookup returns CDR1 SEHNR and CDR2 FQNEAQ (reference sequence). This CDR3 is built from 18 residues. The germline V and J ends were trimmed by 2 bases and 7 bases, with 21 bases remaining between them. The CDR3 here is CASSLLFGEGQLNSPLHF. The CDR3 DNA is TGTGCCAGCAGCTTATTGTTCGGAGAAGGACAGTTGAATTCACCCCTCCACTTT.

Only one count was recorded for this clonotype. Germline and junction disagree at one end, which may indicate a read error. The J gene is TRBJ2-5, the V gene TRBV7-7; 9 bases align to TRBD1. The length of the CDR3 is 13 residues. The V gene's germline CDR1 is SSHAT and CDR2 FNYEAQ (reference sequence). CDR3 sequence: CASSQGQGEAQYF. In DNA, the CDR3 is TGTGCTAGCAGCCAGGGACAGGGAGAGGCCCAGTACTTC.

This clonotype was observed many times. This sequence joins TRBV4-1 and TRBJ2-5; D ambiguous. CDR3 length: 12 amino acids. Trimming pared 0 bases from V and 13 bases from J, leaving 12 bases between. Germline CDR1 reads MGHRA; CDR2 reads YSYEKL. The CDR3 spells CASSQEYGLLYF. The CDR3 nucleotides are TGCGCCAGCAGCCAAGAATACGGCCTCCTGTACTTC.

The rearrangement links TRBV30 to TRBJ2-5; 12 positions match TRBD2. With 4 bases clipped from V and 5 bases from J, the junction kept 17 bases outside the gene matches. This CDR3 is built from 18 residues. Germline V lookup: CDR1 GTSNPN, CDR2 SVGIG (reference sequence). DNA of the CDR3: TGTGCCTGGAAGCCTCCGGGACTAGCGGGTCTCGGCGGGGAGACCCAGTACTTC. Amino acid sequence: CAWKPPGLAGLGGETQYF. Drawing the rest from reference TRBV30 and TRBJ2-5, the complete variable domain is SQTIHQWPATLVQPVGSPLSLECTVEGTSNPNLYWYRQAAGRGLQLLFYSVGIGQISSEVPQNLSASRPQDRQFILSSKKLLLSDSGFYLCAWKPPGLAGLGGETQYFGPGTRLLVL.

V gene TRBV2 combines with J gene TRBJ1-2, with TRBD1 matching 8 bases. Germline CDR1 reads SNHLY; CDR2 reads FYNNEI. This CDR3 spans 13 amino acids. V was pared by 8 bases and J by 5 bases, with 7 bases of the junction left unmatched. The CDR3 loop reads CASLSGTGYGYTF. CDR3 nucleotides: TGTGCCAGCCTGTCCGGGACAGGATATGGCTACACCTTC.

This rearrangement joins TRBV7-9 to TRBJ2-1; D is unclear. This CDR3 has 10 amino acids. The V gene lost 8 bases and the J gene lost 5 bases, with 4 bases spanning the gap. Germline V CDR1 and CDR2: SEHNR, FQNEAQ (reference sequence). The CDR3 spells CASPDNEQFF. CDR3 nucleotides: TGTGCCAGCCCAGACAATGAGCAGTTCTTC.